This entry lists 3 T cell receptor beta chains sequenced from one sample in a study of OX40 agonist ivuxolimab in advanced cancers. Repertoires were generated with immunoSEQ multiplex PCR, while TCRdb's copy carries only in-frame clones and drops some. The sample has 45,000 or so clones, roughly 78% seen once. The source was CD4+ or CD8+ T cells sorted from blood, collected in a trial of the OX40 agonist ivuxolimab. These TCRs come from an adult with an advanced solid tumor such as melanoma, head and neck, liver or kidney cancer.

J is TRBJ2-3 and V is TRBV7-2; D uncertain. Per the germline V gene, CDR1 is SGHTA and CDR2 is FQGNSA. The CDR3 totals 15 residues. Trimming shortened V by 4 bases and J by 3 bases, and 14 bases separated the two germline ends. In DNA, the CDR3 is TGTGCCAGCAGCTCGAGGTGGGCGGATACAGATACGCAGTATTTT. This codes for CASSSRWADTDTQYF.

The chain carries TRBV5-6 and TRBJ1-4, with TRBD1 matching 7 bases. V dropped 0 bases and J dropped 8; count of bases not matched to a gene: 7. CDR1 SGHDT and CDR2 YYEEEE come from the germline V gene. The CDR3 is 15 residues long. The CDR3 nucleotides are TGTGCCAGCAGCTTGGAGGGGGGGACAGCAGAAAAACTGTTTTTT. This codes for CASSLEGGTAEKLFF.

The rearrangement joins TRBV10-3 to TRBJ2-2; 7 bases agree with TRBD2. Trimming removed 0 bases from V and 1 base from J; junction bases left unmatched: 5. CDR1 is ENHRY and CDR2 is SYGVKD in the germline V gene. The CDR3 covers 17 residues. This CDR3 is CAISESMGRENTGELFF. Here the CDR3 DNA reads TGTGCCATCAGTGAGTCGATGGGGAGGGAGAACACCGGGGAGCTGTTTTTT.